Shown below are 19 T cell receptor beta chains from a single sample sequenced in a study of PD-L1 blockade in urothelial cancer. Only in-frame clones appear in the TCRdb table, and some are missing; sequencing was by immunoSEQ multiplex PCR. The sample contains roughly 24,000 clones, roughly 90% of which appear only once. The source material was PBMCs, sampled around atezolizumab (anti-PD-L1) treatment. The origin of the receptors is a man between 60 and 75 years old with urothelial cancer.

The rearrangement links TRBV19 to TRBJ1-1; TRBD1 is a possible D gene (6 bases). The CDR3 is 14 residues long. Germline assignment: CDR1 LNHDA and CDR2 SQIVND (reference sequence). The V end lost 7 bases, the J end lost 4 bases, and 16 bases lay between the germline ends. As DNA, the CDR3 is TGTGCCAGTAATCATCCCCCGACAGGCACTGAAGCTTTCTTT. It codes for CASNHPPTGTEAFF.

Comments on this clone: At one of its ends the junction is not consistent with the germline gene, which may arise from a read error. The chain has TRBV5-1 and TRBJ2-2, with D possibly being TRBD2 (5 bases). Germline CDR1 and CDR2: SGHRS and YFSETQ. The CDR3 is made up of 15 amino acids. The chain's CDR3 is CTSSVYARGSGELFF. DNA for the CDR3: TGCACCAGCAGCGTGTACGCCCGGGGTAGCGGGGAGCTGTTTTTT.

Only a few counts were recorded for this clone. The chain is built from TRBV14 and TRBJ2-2, with TRBD2 matching 8 bases. V was clipped by 0 bases and J by 11 bases; unmatched bases: 8. Germline V CDR1 and CDR2: SGHDN, FVKESK. CDR3 length equals 15 residues. CDR3 sequence reads: CASSQDPAGVSELFF. CDR3 sequence (DNA): TGTGCCAGCAGCCAAGATCCAGCGGGAGTTTCAGAGCTGTTTTTT.

This clone has just one count. The J gene is TRBJ2-3, the V gene TRBV18, with TRBD2 matching 11 bases. CDR3 length: 18 amino acids. Germline V gene lookup returns CDR1 KGHSH and CDR2 LQKENI. J gave up 0 bases and V 4 bases, and 9 bases lay outside the gene matches. CDR3 residues: CASSRPGLADPSTDTQYF. CDR3 nucleotides: TGTGCCAGCTCACGCCCGGGACTAGCGGATCCTAGCACAGATACGCAGTATTTT.

The chain combines TRBV9 with TRBJ1-4, with a tentative D call TRBD1 (6 bases). V was trimmed by 3 bases and J by 0 bases, leaving 12 bases between them. CDR1 SGDLS and CDR2 YYNGEE come from the germline V gene. There are 16 residues in the CDR3. The CDR3: CASSEGVVATNEKLFF. CDR3 sequence (DNA): TGTGCCAGCAGCGAGGGGGTGGTTGCAACTAATGAAAAACTGTTTTTT.

The chain joins TRBV2 to TRBJ2-7, with unresolved D. The CDR3 sequence is 11 residues long. Germline V gene data show CDR1 as SNHLY and CDR2 as FYNNEI. The V end lost 6 bases, the J end lost 3 bases, and 6 bases lay between the germline ends. CDR3 nucleotides: TGTGCCAGCAGCCGAGGCTACGAGCAGTACTTC. Amino acids: CASSRGYEQYF.

This rearrangement joins TRBV5-1 to TRBJ2-5; D is perhaps TRBD1 (6 bases). The CDR3 contains 14 residues. Per germline, CDR1 SGHRS and CDR2 YFSETQ. Between the trimmed V and J ends, which lost 2 bases and 2 bases, there was a span of 10 bases. The DNA of the CDR3 is TGCGCCAGCAGCTTTGGCAGGGGACAAGAGACCCAGTACTTC. This translates into CASSFGRGQETQYF.

The table lists this clone with a count of one. J is TRBJ2-3 and V is TRBV11-3; 10 nucleotides line up with TRBD2. V dropped 3 bases and J dropped 2; count of bases not matched to a gene: 5. Germline CDR1 is SGHNT and CDR2 is YENEEA. The CDR3 length is 16 residues. CDR3 DNA sequence: TGTGCCAGCAGCTTGACAGCGGGGGGGAACACAGATACGCAGTATTTT. Amino acids: CASSLTAGGNTDTQYF.

The chain couples TRBV6-5 to TRBJ2-3; the match to TRBD2 covers 10 bases. Losses at the gene ends were 6 bases for V and 1 base for J; bases not matched to a gene: 4. CDR3 length equals 15 residues. Germline V CDR1 and CDR2: MNHEY, SVGAGI. CDR3 amino acids: CASRLAGPGTDTQYF. CDR3 sequence (DNA): TGTGCCAGCAGACTAGCGGGACCGGGCACAGATACGCAGTATTTT.

V gene TRBV6-5 combines with J gene TRBJ2-2; D might be TRBD2 (6 bases). CDR1 is MNHEY, CDR2 SVGAGI, per germline. V was clipped by 2 bases and J by 7 bases, with 14 bases between them. The CDR3 has 15 amino acids. CDR3 residues: CASSYLPGGNGELFF. The CDR3 region has the DNA TGTGCCAGCAGTTACCTACCAGGAGGGAACGGGGAGCTGTTTTTT.

This chain links TRBV19 with TRBJ1-2; 9 bases map to TRBD1. The trim removed 5 bases at V and 4 bases at J, leaving 8 bases unmatched. Looked up from germline, CDR1 is LNHDA and CDR2 is SQIVND (reference sequence). There are 15 residues in the CDR3. CDR3 loop: CASSSPGQGIYGYTF. Written as DNA, the CDR3 is TGTGCCAGTAGTTCCCCGGGACAGGGAATCTATGGCTACACCTTC.

The gene calls are TRBV5-5 and TRBJ1-5, with TRBD1 matching 8 bases. Unmatched junction bases numbered 2, after V lost 4 bases and J lost 2 bases. This CDR3 spans 14 amino acids. Per the germline V gene, CDR1 is SGHKS and CDR2 is YYEKEE (reference sequence). In DNA form, the CDR3 reads TGTGCCAGCAGCCAGGGGGCCGGCAATCAGCCCCAGCATTTT. Translation gives CASSQGAGNQPQHF.

The chain employs TRBV7-6 and TRBJ1-4; D uncertain. The length of the CDR3 is 13 residues. Germline V lookup: CDR1 SGHVS, CDR2 FNYEAQ. Trimming removed 3 bases at V and 8 bases at J, with 10 bases between. For the CDR3, the DNA is TGTGCCAGCAGCTTCTCACCGGGGGAAAAACTGTTTTTT. The encoded protein is CASSFSPGEKLFF.

V is TRBV19 and J is TRBJ2-3, with D possibly matching TRBD2 (6 bases). This CDR3 has 17 amino acids. Germline CDR1 is LNHDA and CDR2 is SQIVND (reference sequence). The germline V and J ends were trimmed by 9 bases and 0 bases, with 22 bases remaining between them. The CDR3 nucleotides read TGTGCCAGCCGGCGGGGTGGGCTTGCTTCGAGCACAGATACGCAGTATTTT. Its protein is CASRRGGLASSTDTQYF.

The rearrangement joins TRBV5-1 to TRBJ2-1; no reliable D call. The V end was cut by 2 bases, the J end by 8 bases, with 5 bases between. Germline assignment: CDR1 SGHRS and CDR2 YFSETQ. This CDR3 spans 11 amino acids. CDR3 DNA sequence: TGCGCCAGCAGCTTTAGCTATGAGCAGTTCTTC. As protein: CASSFSYEQFF.

The chain employs TRBV6-6 and TRBJ2-2; possibly TRBD2 for D (7 bases). V dropped 10 bases and J dropped 6 bases, with 15 bases sitting between them. Germline CDR1 and CDR2: MNHNY and SVGAGI (reference sequence). The CDR3 is 13 residues long. Here the CDR3 reads CATNREGAGELFF. In DNA form, the CDR3 reads TGTGCCACCAACAGGGAGGGGGCCGGGGAGCTGTTTTTT.

V gene TRBV7-2 combines with J gene TRBJ1-6, with a tentative D call TRBD1 (5 bases). CDR1 and CDR2 from the germline V gene are SGHTA and FQGNSA. Deletions cut 11 bases from V and 6 bases from J, with 14 bases between. The CDR3 totals 13 residues. The CDR3 reads CASRATGNSPLHF. CDR3 in DNA: TGTGCCTCCAGGGCCACCGGTAATTCACCCCTCCACTTT.

This rearrangement joins TRBV7-2 to TRBJ1-2; D is uncertain. This CDR3 has 16 residues. Per the germline V gene, CDR1 is SGHTA and CDR2 is FQGNSA. Trimming shortened V by 5 bases and J by 4 bases, and 20 bases separated the two germline ends. Here the CDR3 reads CASSPGAVPSGYGYTF. The CDR3 DNA sequence: TGTGCCAGCAGCCCCGGAGCAGTACCCTCGGGCTATGGCTACACCTTC.

The V call is TRBV28, the J call TRBJ1-5, with TRBD1 matching over 8 bases. The CDR3 runs 15 residues. The V gene end was trimmed by 8 bases and the J gene end by 4 bases; junction bases not matched to a gene: 10. Germline assignment: CDR1 MDHEN and CDR2 SYDVKM. The CDR3 reads CASCLRDRFNQPQHF. The CDR3 region has the DNA TGTGCCAGCTGCCTACGGGACAGGTTTAATCAGCCCCAGCATTTT. Full variable domain (outside the CDR3, taken from reference TRBV28 and TRBJ1-5): DVKVTQSSRYLVKRTGEKVFLECVQDMDHENMFWYRQDPGLGLRLIYFSYDVKMKEKGDIPEGYSVSREKKERFSLILESASTNQTSMYLCASCLRDRFNQPQHFGDGTRLSIL.